The 29 T cell receptor beta chains listed next were all sequenced from one sample in a study of T cells after yellow fever vaccination. TCRdb independently ran MiXCR on the 5' RACE reads; one entry per CDR3 protein. The table lists some 220,000 distinct CDR3 sequences, 3% to 3.5% of them singletons. The sequenced sample was CD4+ T cells sorted from PBMCs, obtained 10 days after the yellow fever booster vaccination. The receptor set was obtained from a man younger than 35 who received the YFV17D yellow fever vaccine.

The rearrangement links TRBV6-2 or TRBV6-3 to TRBJ1-5; D is perhaps TRBD1 (5 bases). CDR1 MNHEY and CDR2 SVGEGT come from the germline V gene. Trimming removed 6 bases at V and 4 bases at J, with 10 bases between. This CDR3 is 13 amino acids long. The CDR3: CASRRDGNQPQHF. The CDR3 nucleotides read TGTGCCAGCAGACGGGACGGTAATCAGCCCCAGCATTTT.

V and J are TRBV4-3 and TRBJ2-1, with D tentatively TRBD1 or TRBD2 (6 bases each). With 1 base removed from V and 0 bases from J, the gap between germline ends came to 10 bases. CDR1 is LGHNA, CDR2 YSLEER, per germline. CDR3 length: 16 amino acids. CDR3 protein: CASSQVADSSYNEQFF. CDR3 bases: TGCGCCAGCAGCCAAGTAGCGGACAGCTCCTACAATGAGCAGTTCTTC.

The sample holds one count of this clonotype. The rearrangement links TRBV12-3 or TRBV12-4 to TRBJ2-1, with TRBD2 identical over 15 bases. The junction had 13 bases not matched to a gene; V was cut back by 6 bases and J by 4 bases. This CDR3 spans 19 amino acids. CDR3 amino acids: CASSSRTSGGALGYNEQFF. The DNA for the CDR3 is TGTGCCAGCAGCTCCCGGACTAGCGGGGGGGCGTTGGGTTACAATGAGCAGTTCTTC.

The J gene is TRBJ1-1, the V gene TRBV12-3 or TRBV12-4; no clear D. V dropped 4 bases and J dropped 11 bases, with 11 bases sitting between them. This CDR3 has 11 amino acids. The CDR3 is CASSSKHEAFF. CDR3 nucleotides: TGTGCCAGCAGTTCGAAACATGAGGCTTTCTTT.

The chain has TRBV3-1 and TRBJ2-7, with 9 bases that match TRBD2. V shed 5 bases, J shed 7 bases, and the junction held 6 bases outside the gene matches. Germline V gene data show CDR1 as LGHDT and CDR2 as YNNKEL (reference sequence). The CDR3 loop spans 13 amino acids. The CDR3, as DNA: TGTGCCAGCAGCGCGGGAGGGGAGCGGGAGCAGTACGTC. As protein: CASSAGGEREQYV.

This chain uses TRBV30 with TRBJ1-2; D is unresolved. The V gene's germline CDR1 is GTSNPN and CDR2 SVGIG (reference sequence). The CDR3 runs to 12 residues. V lost 3 bases to trimming and J lost 5 bases, with 10 bases between them. CDR3 sequence: CAWRLESYGYTF. The CDR3 nucleotides read TGTGCCTGGAGACTAGAATCGTATGGCTACACCTTC.

The sample holds many counts of this clonotype. The chain combines TRBV24-1 with TRBJ1-2, with D unresolved. Germline CDR1 KGHDR, CDR2 SFDVKD. V was pared by 0 bases and J by 0 bases, with 4 bases between. The CDR3 has 14 residues. This CDR3 reads CATSDLSANYGYTF. The CDR3 nucleotides are TGTGCCACCAGTGATTTGAGTGCTAACTATGGCTACACCTTC.

This clonotype was seen at least ten times. The CDR3 loop reads CASSLTPSGADTGELFF. The CDR3 DNA sequence: TGTGCCAGCAGCTTAACCCCTAGCGGGGCGGACACCGGGGAGCTGTTTTTT. The chain recombines TRBV11-2 with TRBJ2-2; 9 bases align to TRBD2. The CDR3 consists of 17 residues. J lost 3 bases, V lost 2 bases, and 7 bases had no gene match. Germline V gene lookup returns CDR1 SGHAT and CDR2 FQNNGV.

This clonotype appeared a few times. This CDR3 is CAAPLGTANYGYTF. CDR3 sequence (DNA): TGTGCCGCGCCCCTGGGTACAGCTAACTATGGCTACACCTTC. The chain is built from TRBV2 and TRBJ1-2; D is undetermined. The V end was cut by 11 bases, the J end by 0 bases, with 16 bases between. The CDR3 is made up of 14 amino acids. Germline CDR1 and CDR2: SNHLY and FYNNEI.

In its sample, this clonotype was seen many times. The rearrangement joins TRBV5-1 to TRBJ2-7, with 7 positions matching TRBD2. V was clipped by 5 bases and J by 6 bases; unmatched bases: 11. The length of the CDR3 is 14 residues. CDR1 SGHRS and CDR2 YFSETQ come from the germline V gene. The CDR3 loop is CASRPRGDPGEQYF. In nucleotides, the CDR3 is TGCGCCAGCAGGCCTCGGGGGGATCCAGGCGAGCAGTACTTC.

This clonotype showed up many times. The rearrangement links TRBV11-2 to TRBJ2-5, with 9 nucleotides matching TRBD1. CDR3 length: 15 amino acids. Per germline, CDR1 SGHAT and CDR2 FQNNGV. V was clipped by 6 bases and J by 7 bases; unmatched bases: 12. The CDR3 region has the DNA TGTGCCAGCAGGATACCGGGACAGGGACGAGGGACCCAGTACTTC. It translates to CASRIPGQGRGTQYF.

A few counts support this clonotype. The rearrangement joins TRBV5-1 to TRBJ1-1; maybe TRBD1 (5 bases). Per germline, CDR1 SGHRS and CDR2 YFSETQ. V lost 4 bases and J lost 0, with 10 bases in between. CDR3 length: 14 amino acids. This CDR3 reads CASSPDRLNTEAFF. The CDR3 nucleotides are TGCGCCAGCAGCCCCGACAGATTGAACACTGAAGCTTTCTTT.

The table lists this clonotype with many counts. The chain recombines TRBV6-1 with TRBJ2-2; 9 bases fit TRBD1. Unmatched junction bases numbered 10, after V lost 7 bases and J lost 4 bases. In germline, CDR1 is MNHNS, CDR2 SASEGT. The CDR3 is 16 residues long. The CDR3 DNA follows: TGTGCCAGCAAGCCTAGGACAGGGGCTTTCACCGGGGAGCTGTTTTTT. Protein product: CASKPRTGAFTGELFF.

The chain has TRBV4-3 and TRBJ1-5; 7 bases agree with TRBD1. J gave up 7 bases and V 0 bases, and 6 bases lay outside the gene matches. This CDR3 region has 15 residues. The V gene's germline CDR1 is LGHNA and CDR2 YSLEER. The CDR3 DNA sequence: TGCGCCAGCAGCCAAGACGGGGACAGCCGGCAGCCCCAGCATTTT. Its protein product is CASSQDGDSRQPQHF.

The chain employs TRBV5-1 and TRBJ1-1, with 12 bases fitting TRBD1. This CDR3 is built from 17 residues. CDR1 SGHRS and CDR2 YFSETQ come from the germline V gene. The V gene end was trimmed by 1 base and the J gene end by 9 bases; junction bases not matched to a gene: 13. The CDR3 here is CASSLSRAGTGGEKAFF. The CDR3 nucleotides read TGCGCCAGCAGCTTGTCACGTGCCGGGACAGGGGGCGAGAAAGCTTTCTTT.

This clonotype has a count of ten or more. The V gene is TRBV5-1, the J gene TRBJ1-2; no reliable D call. The CDR3 loop spans 12 amino acids. Per germline, CDR1 SGHRS and CDR2 YFSETQ. Trimming removed 2 bases from V and 6 bases from J, with 8 bases in between. This chain's CDR3 is CASSFAGDGYTF. CDR3 nucleotide sequence: TGCGCCAGCAGCTTTGCTGGGGATGGCTACACCTTC.

This clonotype was detected many times. This chain uses TRBV5-1 with TRBJ2-2; 8 bases align to TRBD2. V lost 4 bases to trimming and J lost 5 bases; unmatched junction nucleotides: 4. This CDR3 is 14 amino acids long. Per germline, CDR1 SGHRS and CDR2 YFSETQ. The CDR3 sequence is CASSPRLATGELFF. The CDR3, as DNA: TGCGCCAGCAGCCCGAGACTAGCGACCGGGGAGCTGTTTTTT.

V usage is TRBV3-2 and J usage is TRBJ2-2; the table's D call of TRBD2 was not tested on the DNA. TRBV3-2 is a recognized pseudogene. The CDR3 has 18 amino acids. The CDR3 spells CASSRPGTSGGHTGELFF. CDR3 DNA sequence: TGTGCCAGCAGCCGTCCCGGGACTAGCGGGGGGCACACCGGGGAGCTGTTTTTT.

J is TRBJ1-6 and V is TRBV5-5; TRBD1 aligns across 8 bases. The CDR3 is 14 amino acids. The V segment lost 0 bases and the J segment 9 bases; nucleotides outside the gene matches: 2. From germline, CDR1 is SGHKS and CDR2 YYEKEE (reference sequence). As DNA, the CDR3 is TGTGCCAGCAGCTTGGCAGGGGGCCGTTCACCCCTCCACTTT. Its translation is CASSLAGGRSPLHF.

This clonotype was observed a few times. The chain couples TRBV9 to TRBJ1-1, with unresolved D. Germline CDR1 SGDLS, CDR2 YYNGEE. This CDR3 has 16 amino acids. Trimming pared 0 bases from V and 0 bases from J, leaving 12 bases between. The CDR3 loop reads CASSVGRSLMNTEAFF. For the CDR3, the DNA is TGTGCCAGCAGCGTAGGTCGAAGCCTCATGAACACTGAAGCTTTCTTT.

This chain joins TRBV20-1 and TRBJ2-7, with D unresolved. This CDR3 is built from 12 residues. Trimming removed 2 bases at V and 2 bases at J, with 7 bases between. Germline V gene data show CDR1 as DFQATT and CDR2 as SNEGSKA (reference sequence). Here the CDR3 reads CSARQSTYEQYV. The CDR3 coding sequence is TGCAGTGCTAGACAGAGCACCTACGAGCAGTACGTC.

The chain employs TRBV10-3 and TRBJ2-3; a weak D match, TRBD1 (6 bases). CDR3 size: 13 residues. Germline assignment: CDR1 ENHRY and CDR2 SYGVKD. Deletions cut 11 bases from V and 4 bases from J, with 16 bases between. This CDR3 reads CASRAQGSDTQYF. The CDR3 nucleotides are TGTGCCTCTAGGGCTCAGGGGTCAGATACGCAGTATTTT.

This clonotype has a handful of counts. The chain couples TRBV5-1 to TRBJ2-5; possible D gene TRBD1, 8 bases. This CDR3 region has 13 residues. Germline V gene data show CDR1 as SGHRS and CDR2 as YFSETQ. V lost 4 bases, J lost 9 bases, and 16 bases lay in between. The CDR3 coding sequence is TGCGCCAGCAGCATCGGACAGGGAGGGGCCCAGTACTTC. Its protein is CASSIGQGGAQYF.

There are many counts of this clonotype. This chain uses TRBV5-1 with TRBJ1-1; D is unresolved. CDR3 length equals 13 residues. The V gene lost 4 bases and the J gene lost 6 bases, with 13 bases spanning the gap. Germline V gene lookup returns CDR1 SGHRS and CDR2 YFSETQ. CDR3 residues: CASSEVAPAEAFF. The CDR3 DNA sequence: TGCGCCAGCAGCGAGGTGGCCCCCGCTGAAGCTTTCTTT.

There are many counts of this clonotype. The chain carries TRBV6-5 and TRBJ1-4, with no clear D. Looked up from germline, CDR1 is MNHEY and CDR2 is SVGAGI. The CDR3 is made up of 14 amino acids. V lost 3 bases to trimming and J lost 0 bases, with 5 bases between them. The CDR3 sequence: CASSYEATNEKLFF. CDR3 sequence (DNA): TGTGCCAGCAGTTATGAGGCAACTAATGAAAAACTGTTTTTT.

The sample holds a few counts of this clonotype. The chain uses TRBV18 and TRBJ1-2; TRBD1 might be the D (5 bases). This CDR3 is built from 15 residues. Germline V gene data show CDR1 as KGHSH and CDR2 as LQKENI. Trimming shortened V by 0 bases and J by 4 bases, and 12 bases separated the two germline ends. CDR3 nucleotide sequence: TGTGCCAGCTCACCACCGGGGGTAATAAGCTATGGCTACACCTTC. Amino acid sequence: CASSPPGVISYGYTF.

This clonotype occurred many times. The chain has TRBV7-2 and TRBJ2-6, with 9 bases fitting TRBD1. Germline CDR1 and CDR2: SGHTA and FQGNSA. This CDR3 spans 17 amino acids. V was pared by 6 bases and J by 4 bases, with 10 bases of the junction left unmatched. Written as DNA, the CDR3 is TGTGCCAGCAGTCGGGACAGGGCAAGAGGCGGGGCCAACGTCCTGACTTTC. Translation: CASSRDRARGGANVLTF.

This clonotype was recorded at least ten times. The CDR3 coding sequence is TGCGCCAGCAGCTTGGATGGGTGGGCCAAAAACATTCAGTACTTC. Amino acids: CASSLDGWAKNIQYF. The chain links TRBV5-1 to TRBJ2-4; no definite D call. Trimming pared 0 bases from V and 1 base from J, leaving 8 bases between. Per germline, CDR1 SGHRS and CDR2 YFSETQ. The CDR3 is made up of 15 amino acids. The whole variable domain, filled in from reference TRBV5-1 and TRBJ2-4, reads KAGVTQTPRYLIKTRGQQVTLSCSPISGHRSVSWYQQTPGQGLQFLFEYFSETQRNKGNFPGRFSGRQFSNSRSEMNVSTLELGDSALYLCASSLDGWAKNIQYFGAGTRLSVL.

The chain employs TRBV11-2 and TRBJ1-6, with 7 bases matching TRBD1. This CDR3 has 14 residues. The germline V gene encodes CDR1 SGHAT and CDR2 FQNNGV. With 2 bases clipped from V and 8 bases from J, the junction kept 3 bases outside the gene matches. The CDR3 bases are TGTGCCAGCAGCTTAATCAGGGGGGATTCACCCCTCCACTTT. It yields the protein CASSLIRGDSPLHF.